This is a list of T cell receptor beta chains from one sample in a study of technical replicates of blood from a few donors. Only in-frame clones appear in the TCRdb table, and some are missing; sequencing was by immunoSEQ multiplex PCR. The sample shows approximately 70,000 clones, roughly nine tenths of them seen only once. Sequenced material: T cells isolated from PBMCs. The receptors shown here come from a human donor in good health. Some clones in this sample may be carry-over from other donors' samples. CDR3s include the opening cysteine and the closing phenylalanine or tryptophan. The D gene is left open where the match is weak. Some rows have no size entry. The others give once, few or many, or a class for an expanded clone.

-,TRBV21-1,TRBJ1-1,-,TGTGCCAGCAGCAAAGCGGTTAGGGGTACTGAAGCTTTCTTT,CASSKAVRGTEAFF
TRBD1,TRBV11-3,TRBJ2-5,once,TGTGCCAGCAGCGCTGGGACAGGGGGATTCCAAGAGACCCAGTACTTC,CASSAGTGGFQETQYF
-,TRBV29-1,TRBJ1-2,once,TGCAGCGTTTCCCAGGCAGGGCCTCCGTCCGGCTACACCTTC,CSVSQAGPPSGYTF
TRBD1,TRBV6-5,TRBJ1-5,-,TGTGCCAGCAGTTCAGGACAGGGTGGGAATCAGCCCCAGCATTTT,CASSSGQGGNQPQHF
TRBD2,TRBV11-2,TRBJ2-5,-,TGTGCCAGCAGCGCCGGGACTAACCGAGAGACCCAGTACTTC,CASSAGTNRETQYF
TRBD1,TRBV27,TRBJ1-2,-,TGTGCCAGCAGTTTTAGGGATCCAGGGGGTGGCTACACCTTC,CASSFRDPGGGYTF
TRBD1,TRBV19,TRBJ2-7,-,TGTGCCAGTAGTACGCTCCCAGGACAGGGGGGGTCCTACGAGCAGTACTTC,CASSTLPGQGGSYEQYF
-,TRBV7-2,TRBJ2-7,-,TGTGCCAGCAGCTTAGCAGGCGGTCCCTACGAGCAGTACTTC,CASSLAGGPYEQYF
-,TRBV6-1,TRBJ1-1,-,TGTGCCAGCAGTGAGGGGCACGACACTGAAGCTTTCTTT,CASSEGHDTEAFF
-,TRBV19,TRBJ1-1,-,TGTGCCAGTAGTAATCAGGGAGGAGGCACTGAAGCTTTCTTT,CASSNQGGGTEAFF
TRBD1,TRBV2,TRBJ2-5,-,TGTGCCAGCAGTGGTCAGACAGGGGTGGGGACCCAGTACTTC,CASSGQTGVGTQYF
TRBD1,TRBV13,TRBJ1-2,once,TGTGCCAGCAAGGACAGGGGGTTCGATGGCTACACCTTC,CASKDRGFDGYTF
-,TRBV10-2,TRBJ1-5,-,TGCGCCAGCAGTGAGAGCTCAGGGGGCAATCAGCCCCAGCATTTT,CASSESSGGNQPQHF
-,TRBV28,TRBJ2-7,once,TGTGCCAGCGAATCCGCGGGGCAGGGAACCTACGAGCAGTACTTC,CASESAGQGTYEQYF
TRBD1,TRBV30,TRBJ1-3,-,TGTGCCTGGAGTCCGCTCGGACAGGTGAACACCATATATTTT,CAWSPLGQVNTIYF
TRBD2,TRBV4-1,TRBJ2-2,-,TGCGCCAGCAGCCAAGGGGTGGGACTAGTCACCGGGGAGCTGTTTTTT,CASSQGVGLVTGELFF
-,TRBV4-3,TRBJ2-7,-,TGCGCCAGCAGCCAAGATACTCCATACGAACCCTACGAACAGTACTTC,CASSQDTPYEPYEQYF
TRBD2,TRBV18,TRBJ2-1,-,TGTGCCAGCTCAGTGGGACTAGCGGGCTACAATGAGCAGTTCTTC,CASSVGLAGYNEQFF
-,TRBV15,TRBJ2-1,once,TGTGCCACCAGCAGGATAGATAAGCAGTTCTTC,CATSRIDKQFF
-,TRBV19,TRBJ2-3,-,TGTGCCAGTAGTCCGACTAGAAGCACAGATACGCAGTATTTT,CASSPTRSTDTQYF
-,TRBV5-5,TRBJ1-3,-,TGTGCCAGCAGCGTATCTGGAAACACCATATATTTT,CASSVSGNTIYF
-,TRBV9,TRBJ1-3,-,TGTGCCAGCAGCCCAGGGACTTCTAACACCATATATTTT,CASSPGTSNTIYF
TRBD1,TRBV23-1,TRBJ2-7,once,TGCGCCAGCCGTCCGCGGACCGGGACAGCAGAATACGAGCAGTACTTC,CASRPRTGTAEYEQYF
TRBD1,TRBV5-1,TRBJ2-4,-,TGCGCCAGCAGCTTCGGACAGGGGAGCAAAAACATTCAGTACTTC,CASSFGQGSKNIQYF
TRBD2,TRBV5-1,TRBJ2-5,once,TGCGCCAGCAGCTTAGGACTAGCGGATCAAGAGACCCAGTACTTC,CASSLGLADQETQYF
-,TRBV7-9,TRBJ2-3,-,TGTGCCAGCAGTAATCGGGCAGATACGCAGTATTTT,CASSNRADTQYF
-,TRBV19,TRBJ2-6,-,TGTGCCAGTAGTAAGTATGCGACATCACAAAGTCGGGCCAACGTCCTGACTTTC,CASSKYATSQSRANVLTF
TRBD2,TRBV7-6,TRBJ2-7,-,TGTGCCAGCAGCTTAGGCGGGGGGAAATCATACGAGCAGTACTTC,CASSLGGGKSYEQYF
-,TRBV6-6,TRBJ2-7,once,TGTGCCAGCAGTCGAAGCGGAACCTACGAGCAGTACTTC,CASSRSGTYEQYF
TRBD1,TRBV30,TRBJ2-1,once,TGTGCCTGGAGGGGACAGGGGTACAATGAGCAGTTCTTC,CAWRGQGYNEQFF
TRBD2,TRBV6-1,TRBJ2-7,-,TGTGCCAGCAGTGTGGGACTAGCGGGAGTCTACGAGCAGTACTTC,CASSVGLAGVYEQYF
-,TRBV28,TRBJ1-5,once,TGTGCCAGTGGCTTGGGGAGGAATCAGCCCCAGCATTTT,CASGLGRNQPQHF